This T cell receptor beta chain was sequenced during a study of T-cell memory formation after mild COVID-19. Turning to the study itself: For the most part, TCR clusters were specific to one donor.

One entry per CDR3 protein, called by TCRdb with MiXCR from the 5' RACE reads. The top ten hold roughly 23% of the sample, which has around 300,000 distinct CDR3 sequences, approximately 19% seen once. Comments on this clonotype: Its target is not known.

V shed 3 bases and J 1 base; nucleotides not matched to a gene: 7. CDR3 length equals 16 residues. Findings of the study overall: Pre-infection memory carried some responding clones, suggesting that cross-reactive memory joined. CD4+ contracting clones were mainly CM and EM; CD8+ ones, EMRA.

The origin of this receptor is a man aged 18-30 years who had mild COVID-19 (a few samples of this study predate the infection). Cell type and time point are not known. The sequencing sample was made of PBMCs or a T cell subset sorted from them (not recorded which). V usage is TRBV12-3 or TRBV12-4 and J usage is TRBJ2-5, with 8 bases that match TRBD2. In nucleotides, the CDR3 is TGTGCCAGCAGTTTCAAAAGCGGGGGCCTCCAAGAGACCCAGTACTTC. This gives the protein CASSFKSGGLQETQYF.